A selection of T cell receptor beta chains follows, all from one sample in a study of cytomegalovirus exposure and HLA in healthy donors. Sequencing used immunoSEQ multiplex PCR; TCRdb keeps in-frame clones, though not all of them. The sample holds approximately 120,000 clones, roughly 80% seen once. The material sequenced was PBMCs. Every receptor here comes from a man aged 18-30 years in good health and CMV-seropositive. Each CDR3 is given with its conserved first and last residue. D genes are given only for firm matches. The size field is filled for only some rows; it gives once, few, many or a size class.

>TRBV6-6|.|TRBJ1-3|.
TGTGCCAGTACAGGGTACGGAAACACCATATATTTT
CASTGYGNTIYF
>TRBV7-8|.|TRBJ1-4|.
TGTGCCAGCAGCTTAGTATACGGACAGCTGAATGAAAAACTGTTTTTT
CASSLVYGQLNEKLFF
>TRBV29-1|.|TRBJ2-1|.
TGCAGCGTAGATCCGGGAAACGGGCAGTTCTTC
CSVDPGNGQFF
>TRBV13|TRBD1|TRBJ1-4|.
TGTGCCAGCAGCTTAAACCCCGGACAGGGGAAAGAAAAACTGTTTTTT
CASSLNPGQGKEKLFF
>TRBV7-3|.|TRBJ2-2|many
TGTGCCAGCAGCCAGGGGACCGCCGGGGAGCTGTTTTTT
CASSQGTAGELFF
>TRBV7-6|TRBD1|TRBJ2-2|.
TGTGCCAGCAGCTTAGAACAGGGGACCGGGGAGCTGTTTTTT
CASSLEQGTGELFF
>TRBV7-9|.|TRBJ1-5|few
TGTGCCAGCAGCTTGACGGGAAGCAATCAGCCCCAGCATTTT
CASSLTGSNQPQHF
>TRBV7-9|TRBD2|TRBJ2-7|.
TGTGCCAGCAGCAGAGTGGGGACTAGCGGGGGGGCATACCCCTACGAGCAGTACTTC
CASSRVGTSGGAYPYEQYF
>TRBV6-5|.|TRBJ2-7|.
TGTGCCAGCGCTCCTTCCGAGCGGAACTACGAGCAGTACTTC
CASAPSERNYEQYF
>TRBV5-8|.|TRBJ1-4|.
TGTGCCAGCAGCTTGGGACAGCAATTTAATGAAAAACTGTTTTTT
CASSLGQQFNEKLFF
>TRBV13|TRBD1|TRBJ2-3|.
TGTGCCAGCAGCTTAGGGACAGGGGGAACAGATACGCAGTATTTT
CASSLGTGGTDTQYF
>TRBV12-1|.|TRBJ2-4|.
TGTGCCAGCAGCTGGGGGACAGGGGGCCTAGCCAAAAACATTCAGTACTTC
CASSWGTGGLAKNIQYF
>TRBV7-9|TRBD1|TRBJ1-1|.
TGTGCCAGCAGCCCAGGGGGGAACACTGAAGCTTTCTTT
CASSPGGNTEAFF
>TRBV10-3|TRBD1|TRBJ1-2|.
TGTGCCATCACCTCGGGACAGGGCTATGGCTACACCTTC
CAITSGQGYGYTF
>TRBV5-1|.|TRBJ2-5|few
TGCGCCAGCAGCTTGGGAGGCGCAGGGTCGGAGACCCAGTACTTC
CASSLGGAGSETQYF
>TRBV11-2|TRBD2|TRBJ2-2|.
TGTGCCAGCAGCTCCCGACTAGCCGAAGGCACCGGGGAGCTGTTTTTT
CASSSRLAEGTGELFF
>TRBV7-8|TRBD2|TRBJ2-5|once
TGTGCCAGCAGCTTAGCGGGGACTCCGGGACTAGCGGGGGGAGAGACCCAGTACTTC
CASSLAGTPGLAGGETQYF
>TRBV5-1|TRBD1|TRBJ1-2|once
TGCGCCACTTCGGAGGGGCAGGGGGCCCTAAACTATGGCTACACCTTC
CATSEGQGALNYGYTF
>TRBV4-2|.|TRBJ2-4|.
TGTGCCAGCCCAAAAAACATTCAGTACTTC
CASPKNIQYF
>TRBV7-6|.|TRBJ1-1|few
TGTGCCAGCAGCTTAGCGGTGCGCACTGAAGCTTTCTTT
CASSLAVRTEAFF
>TRBV18|TRBD1|TRBJ1-2|.
TGTGCCAGCTCACCCCCCGGGACAGGGTATGGCTACACCTTC
CASSPPGTGYGYTF
>TRBV6-5|.|TRBJ1-3|.
TGTGCCAGCAGTTACGGGGGCAACTCTGGAAACACCATATATTTT
CASSYGGNSGNTIYF
>TRBV6-4|.|TRBJ2-2|few
TGTGCCAGCAGCTCTGGGAGAGGGCACACCGGGGAGCTGTTTTTT
CASSSGRGHTGELFF
>TRBV6-5|.|TRBJ2-3|.
TGTGCCTTGGGGCTGCCCGAGGCAGATACGCAGTATTTT
CALGLPEADTQYF
>TRBV7-8|.|TRBJ1-1|.
TGTGCCAGCAGCTCACAGGAAACTGAAGCTTTCTTT
CASSSQETEAFF
>TRBV7-9|.|TRBJ1-3|.
TGTGCCAGCAGCTTGAAACCTTCGAACACACATCCAGGGAACACCATATATTTT
CASSLKPSNTHPGNTIYF
>TRBV27|TRBD1|TRBJ2-7|.
TGTGCCAGCAGTGACAGGGGGAACGAGCAGTACTTC
CASSDRGNEQYF
>TRBV5-6|.|TRBJ1-4|.
TGTGCCAGCAGAGGGTCAGGGGCAGCAACTAATGAAAAACTGTTTTTT
CASRGSGAATNEKLFF
>TRBV6-1|.|TRBJ2-1|.
TGTGCCAGCAGGCCTGGGAGCTCCTACAATGAGCAGTTCTTC
CASRPGSSYNEQFF
>TRBV28|TRBD1|TRBJ1-4|.
TGTGCCAGCAGTTTAACAGGGGCGGAGGATAATGAAAAACTGTTTTTT
CASSLTGAEDNEKLFF
>TRBV4-1|.|TRBJ1-1|.
TGCGCCAGCAGCCTTCAGAGGGGGGGAGGGGGGAACACTGAAGCTTTCTTT
CASSLQRGGGGNTEAFF
>TRBV29-1|.|TRBJ2-7|.
TGCAGCGCCGTAGAACCCCCGTACTACGAGCAGTACTTC
CSAVEPPYYEQYF
>TRBV9|TRBD2|TRBJ2-3|.
TGTGCCAGCAGCGTGGGACTAGCGGCCTCAGATACGCAGTATTTT
CASSVGLAASDTQYF
>TRBV19|.|TRBJ2-7|.
TGTGCCAGTAGTATAGGGACAAACACCTACGAGCAGTACTTC
CASSIGTNTYEQYF
>TRBV5-1|.|TRBJ1-2|.
TGCGCCAGCAGCTTAGGGATCGGACAGCTCTATGGCTACACCTTC
CASSLGIGQLYGYTF
>TRBV2|.|TRBJ1-6|.
TGTGCCAGCAGTACATTTAATTCACCCCTCCACTTT
CASSTFNSPLHF
>TRBV6-5|TRBD1|TRBJ1-6|.
TGTGCCAGCAGGACAGGGCATAATTCACCCCTCCACTTT
CASRTGHNSPLHF
>TRBV30|.|TRBJ1-4|.
TGTGCCTGGGGGCAGGGTGACAGGAATGAAAAACTGTTTTTT
CAWGQGDRNEKLFF
>TRBV19|.|TRBJ1-3|.
TGTGCCAGTCGCTCCGTTGGGAGTACTGGAAACACCATATATTTT
CASRSVGSTGNTIYF
>TRBV7-6|.|TRBJ1-5|.
TGTGCCAGCAGCTTAGCCTTGCGACAGCCCCAGCATTTT
CASSLALRQPQHF
>TRBV18|.|TRBJ2-7|.
TGTGCCAGCTCACGCGGGGAAAACGAGCAGTACTTC
CASSRGENEQYF
>TRBV6-5|.|TRBJ2-7|.
TGTGCCAGCAGTTATGGTGCCGGGACTCAATTTCAGTACTTC
CASSYGAGTQFQYF
>TRBV4-1|TRBD1|TRBJ1-2|.
TGCGCCAGCAGCCAAGATGTACGCGGGGACAGGGGAGCTGGCTACACCTTC
CASSQDVRGDRGAGYTF
>TRBV6-1|TRBD1|TRBJ2-7|.
TGTGCCAGCAGTGGTAAGACAGGGCTGAAGCAGTACTTC
CASSGKTGLKQYF
>TRBV2|TRBD1|TRBJ1-4|.
TGTGCCAGCAGTCCTGACAGGGGGCGCTTTATAAAAGAAAAACTGTTTTTT
CASSPDRGRFIKEKLFF
>TRBV30|.|TRBJ1-2|once
TGTGCCTGGAGTGTACAGGGAGTCCACACCTTC
CAWSVQGVHTF
>TRBV6-1|.|TRBJ1-4|few
TGTGCCAGCGAAAACTTTGAAAAACTGTTTTTT
CASENFEKLFF
>TRBV4-1|.|TRBJ1-4|few
TGCGCCAGCAGCCAAGAGACGCGAGGTGAAAAACTGTTTTTT
CASSQETRGEKLFF
>TRBV7-6|.|TRBJ2-3|.
TGTGCCAGCAGCTTAGTGATGGGGGGGCCGGAAGATACGCAGTATTTT
CASSLVMGGPEDTQYF
>TRBV4-1|.|TRBJ1-6|.
TGCGCCAGCAGCCAAGACAGGCAAAGCTCCTATAATTCACCCCTCCACTTT
CASSQDRQSSYNSPLHF
>TRBV2|.|TRBJ1-3|.
TGTGCCAGCAGTGGGCAGGGCTCTGGAAACACCATATATTTT
CASSGQGSGNTIYF
>TRBV15|TRBD1|TRBJ2-7|.
TGTGCCACCAGCAGCAGACAGGGCTACGAGCAGTACTTC
CATSSRQGYEQYF
>TRBV7-7|TRBD2|TRBJ2-1|few
TGTGCCAGCAGCTGGGCCGCGGGAGACAATGAGCAGTTCTTC
CASSWAAGDNEQFF
>TRBV27|.|TRBJ1-2|once
TGTGCCAGCAGTCTCCGGGGTTATGGCTACACCTTC
CASSLRGYGYTF
>TRBV18|.|TRBJ1-1|.
TGTGCCAGCTCACCTGGCCATTCGCCCCTTGGAGCTTTCTTT
CASSPGHSPLGAFF